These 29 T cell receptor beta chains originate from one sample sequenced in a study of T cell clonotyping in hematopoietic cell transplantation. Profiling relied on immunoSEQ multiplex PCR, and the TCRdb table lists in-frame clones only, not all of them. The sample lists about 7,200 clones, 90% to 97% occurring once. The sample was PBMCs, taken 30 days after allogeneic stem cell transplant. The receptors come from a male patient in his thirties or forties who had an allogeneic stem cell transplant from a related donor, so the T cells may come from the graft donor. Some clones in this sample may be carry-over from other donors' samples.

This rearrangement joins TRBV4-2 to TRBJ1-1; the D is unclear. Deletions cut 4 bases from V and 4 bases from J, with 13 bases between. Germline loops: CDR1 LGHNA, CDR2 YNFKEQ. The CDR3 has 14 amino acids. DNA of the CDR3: TGTGCCAGCAGCCGAAACTCCCTGGTCACTGAAGCTTTCTTT. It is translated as CASSRNSLVTEAFF.

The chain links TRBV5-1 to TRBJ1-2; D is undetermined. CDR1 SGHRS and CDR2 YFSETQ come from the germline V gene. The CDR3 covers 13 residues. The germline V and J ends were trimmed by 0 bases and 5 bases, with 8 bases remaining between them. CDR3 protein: CASSLVAAYGYTF. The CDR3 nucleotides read TGCGCCAGCAGCTTGGTAGCGGCTTATGGCTACACCTTC.

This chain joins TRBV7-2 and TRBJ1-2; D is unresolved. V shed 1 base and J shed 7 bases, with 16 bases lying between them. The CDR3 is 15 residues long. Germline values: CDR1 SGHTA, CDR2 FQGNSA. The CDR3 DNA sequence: TGTGCCAGCAGCTTAGGTGTCGGTTCCGGCGGTGGCTACACCTTC. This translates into CASSLGVGSGGGYTF.

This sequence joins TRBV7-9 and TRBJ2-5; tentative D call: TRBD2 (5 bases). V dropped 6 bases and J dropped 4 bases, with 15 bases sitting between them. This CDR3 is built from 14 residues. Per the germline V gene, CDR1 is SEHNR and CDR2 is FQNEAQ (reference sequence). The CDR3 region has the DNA TGTGCCAGCAGTCCGGGTCACGGGGTAGAGACCCAGTACTTC. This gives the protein CASSPGHGVETQYF.

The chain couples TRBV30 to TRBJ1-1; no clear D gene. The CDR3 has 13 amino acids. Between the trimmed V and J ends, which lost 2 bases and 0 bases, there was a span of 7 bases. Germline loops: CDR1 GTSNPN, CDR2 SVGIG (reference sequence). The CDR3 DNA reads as TGTGCCTGGAGTATTAATGTGAACACTGAAGCTTTCTTT. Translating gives CAWSINVNTEAFF.

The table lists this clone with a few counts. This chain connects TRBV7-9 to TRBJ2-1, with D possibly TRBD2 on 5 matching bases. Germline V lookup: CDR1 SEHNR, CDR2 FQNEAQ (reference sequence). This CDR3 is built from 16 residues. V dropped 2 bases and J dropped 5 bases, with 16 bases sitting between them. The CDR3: CASSLSAGTRHNEQFF. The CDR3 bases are TGTGCCAGCAGCTTATCGGCAGGCACTAGACACAATGAGCAGTTCTTC.

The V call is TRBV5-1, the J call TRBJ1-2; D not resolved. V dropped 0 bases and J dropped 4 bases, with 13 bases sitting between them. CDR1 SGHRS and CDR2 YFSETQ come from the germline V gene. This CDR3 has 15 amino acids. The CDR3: CASSLDGRDFYGYTF. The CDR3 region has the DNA TGCGCCAGCAGCTTGGACGGACGTGATTTCTATGGCTACACCTTC.

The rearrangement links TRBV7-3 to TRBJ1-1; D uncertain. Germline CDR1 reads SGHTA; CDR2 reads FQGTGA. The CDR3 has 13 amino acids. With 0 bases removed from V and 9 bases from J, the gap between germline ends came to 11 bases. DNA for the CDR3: TGTGCCAGCAGCTTAACGTACAGTTCCCAAGCTTTCTTT. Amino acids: CASSLTYSSQAFF.

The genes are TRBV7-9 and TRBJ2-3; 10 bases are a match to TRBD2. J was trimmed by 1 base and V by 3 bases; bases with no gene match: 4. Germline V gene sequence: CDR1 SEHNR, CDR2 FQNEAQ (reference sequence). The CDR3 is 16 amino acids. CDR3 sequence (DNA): TGTGCCAGCAGCTTCCCCCTAGCGGGGGGCACAGATACGCAGTATTTT. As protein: CASSFPLAGGTDTQYF.

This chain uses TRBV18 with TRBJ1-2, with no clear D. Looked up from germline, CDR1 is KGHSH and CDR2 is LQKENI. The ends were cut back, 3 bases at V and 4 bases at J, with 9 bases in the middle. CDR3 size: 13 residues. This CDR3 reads CASSPMASYGYTF. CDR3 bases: TGTGCCAGCTCACCGATGGCCAGCTATGGCTACACCTTC.

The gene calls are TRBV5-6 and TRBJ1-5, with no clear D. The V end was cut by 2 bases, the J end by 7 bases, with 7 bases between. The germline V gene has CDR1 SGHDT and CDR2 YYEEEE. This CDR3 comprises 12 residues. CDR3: CASSLLGQPQHF. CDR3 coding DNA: TGTGCCAGCAGCTTATTAGGGCAGCCCCAGCATTTT. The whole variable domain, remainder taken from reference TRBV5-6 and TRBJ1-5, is DAGVTQSPTHLIKTRGQQVTLRCSPKSGHDTVSWYQQALGQGPQFIFQYYEEEERQRGNFPDRFSGHQFPNYSSELNVNALLLGDSALYLCASSLLGQPQHFGDGTRLSIL.

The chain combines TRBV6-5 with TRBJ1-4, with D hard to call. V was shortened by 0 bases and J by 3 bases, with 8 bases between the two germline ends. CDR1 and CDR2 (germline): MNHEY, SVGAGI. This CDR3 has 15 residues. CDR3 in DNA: TGTGCCAGCAGTTACTCTGAACAGCCTAATGAAAAACTGTTTTTT. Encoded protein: CASSYSEQPNEKLFF.

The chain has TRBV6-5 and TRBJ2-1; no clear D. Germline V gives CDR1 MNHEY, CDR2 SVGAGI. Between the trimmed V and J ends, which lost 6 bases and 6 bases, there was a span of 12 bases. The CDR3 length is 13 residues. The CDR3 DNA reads TGTGCCAGCAGACCCTTCGGTTCCAATGAGCAGTTCTTC. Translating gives CASRPFGSNEQFF.

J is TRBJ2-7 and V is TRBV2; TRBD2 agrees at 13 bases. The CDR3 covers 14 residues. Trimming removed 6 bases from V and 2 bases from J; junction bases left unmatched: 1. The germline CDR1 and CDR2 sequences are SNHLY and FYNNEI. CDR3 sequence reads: CASRGTSGAYEQYF. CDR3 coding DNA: TGTGCCAGCAGGGGGACTAGCGGGGCCTACGAGCAGTACTTC.

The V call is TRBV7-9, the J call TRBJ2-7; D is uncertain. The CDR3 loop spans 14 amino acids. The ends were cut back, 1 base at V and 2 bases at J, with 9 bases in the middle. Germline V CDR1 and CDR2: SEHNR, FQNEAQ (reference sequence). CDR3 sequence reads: CASSLVGTPYEQYF. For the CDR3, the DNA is TGTGCCAGCAGCTTAGTTGGCACACCCTACGAGCAGTACTTC. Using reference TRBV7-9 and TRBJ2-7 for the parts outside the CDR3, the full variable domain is DTGVSQNPRHKITKRGQNVTFRCDPISEHNRLYWYRQTLGQGPEFLTYFQNEAQLEKSRLLSDRFSAERPKGSFSTLEIQRTEQGDSAMYLCASSLVGTPYEQYFGPGTRLTVT.

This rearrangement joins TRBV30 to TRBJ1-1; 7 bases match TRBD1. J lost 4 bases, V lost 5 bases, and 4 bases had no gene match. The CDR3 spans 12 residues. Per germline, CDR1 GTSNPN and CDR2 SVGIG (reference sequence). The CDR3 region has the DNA TGTGCCTGGGACAGGGAGGGCACTGAAGCTTTCTTT. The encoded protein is CAWDREGTEAFF.

CDR3 residues: CASSEAVGLGETQYF. The CDR3 nucleotides are TGTGCCAGCAGCGAGGCGGTGGGGCTCGGAGAGACCCAGTACTTC. The V and J genes are TRBV9 and TRBJ2-5, with D possibly being TRBD1 (5 bases). The germline CDR1 and CDR2 sequences are SGDLS and YYNGEE. Trimming removed 3 bases from V and 4 bases from J, with 16 bases in between. This CDR3 comprises 15 residues. Variable domain in full (rest from reference TRBV9 and TRBJ2-5): DSGVTQTPKHLITATGQRVTLRCSPRSGDLSVYWYQQSLDQGLQFLIQYYNGEERAKGNILERFSAQQFPDLHSELNLSSLELGDSALYFCASSEAVGLGETQYFGPGTRLLVL.

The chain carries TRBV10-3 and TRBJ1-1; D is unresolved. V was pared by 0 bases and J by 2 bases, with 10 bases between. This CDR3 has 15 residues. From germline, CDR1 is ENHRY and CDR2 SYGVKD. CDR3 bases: TGTGCCATCAGTGAGTCGATGGCGTTTAACACTGAAGCTTTCTTT. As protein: CAISESMAFNTEAFF.

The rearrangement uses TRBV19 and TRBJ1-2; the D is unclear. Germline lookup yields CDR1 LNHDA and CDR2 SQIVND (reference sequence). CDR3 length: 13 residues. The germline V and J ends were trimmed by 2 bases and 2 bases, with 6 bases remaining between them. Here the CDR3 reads CASSISGNYGYTF. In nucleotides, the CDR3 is TGTGCCAGTAGTATATCTGGAAACTATGGCTACACCTTC.

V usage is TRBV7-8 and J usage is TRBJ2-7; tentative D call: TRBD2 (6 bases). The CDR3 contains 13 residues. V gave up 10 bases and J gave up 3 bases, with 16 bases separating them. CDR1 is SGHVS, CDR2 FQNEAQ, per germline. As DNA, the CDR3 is TGTGCCACGGCCGCGGGACTGGACTACGAGCAGTACTTC. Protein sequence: CATAAGLDYEQYF.

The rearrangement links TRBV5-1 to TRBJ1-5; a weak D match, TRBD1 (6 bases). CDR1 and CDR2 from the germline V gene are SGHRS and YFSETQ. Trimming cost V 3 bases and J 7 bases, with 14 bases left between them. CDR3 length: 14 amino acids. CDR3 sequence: CASSWGTKGQPQHF. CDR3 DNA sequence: TGCGCCAGCAGCTGGGGGACAAAAGGACAGCCCCAGCATTTT.

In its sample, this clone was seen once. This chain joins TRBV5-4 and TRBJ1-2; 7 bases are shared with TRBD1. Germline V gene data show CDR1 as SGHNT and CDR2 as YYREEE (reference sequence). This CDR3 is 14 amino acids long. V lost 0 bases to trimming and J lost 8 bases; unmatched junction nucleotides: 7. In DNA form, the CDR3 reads TGTGCCAGCAGCTTGGTAGACAGGGATCGGGGCTACACCTTC. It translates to CASSLVDRDRGYTF.

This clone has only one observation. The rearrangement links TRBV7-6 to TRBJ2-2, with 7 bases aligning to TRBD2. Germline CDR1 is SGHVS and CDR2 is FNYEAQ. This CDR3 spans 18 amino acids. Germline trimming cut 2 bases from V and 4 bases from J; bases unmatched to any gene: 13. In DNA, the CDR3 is TGTGCCAGCAGCTTAACGACGGCGGGAGCGATTACCACCGGGGAGCTGTTTTTT. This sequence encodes CASSLTTAGAITTGELFF.

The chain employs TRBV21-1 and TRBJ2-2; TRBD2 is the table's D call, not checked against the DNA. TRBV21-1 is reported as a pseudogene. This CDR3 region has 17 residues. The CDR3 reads CASSMAAMTREPGELFF. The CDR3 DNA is TGTGCCAGCAGCATGGCCGCTATGACTCGGGAGCCCGGGGAGCTGTTTTTT.

The CDR3 sequence is CASTPGGTGGDNYGYTF. For the CDR3, the DNA is TGTGCCAGCACCCCAGGAGGGACAGGGGGCGACAACTATGGCTACACCTTC. The chain recombines TRBV9 with TRBJ1-2; TRBD1 agrees at 12 bases. Trimming removed 6 bases from V and 2 bases from J; junction bases left unmatched: 11. Germline V lookup: CDR1 SGDLS, CDR2 YYNGEE. This CDR3 has 17 residues.

The CDR3 protein is CASSLSGVLSYEQYF. In nucleotides, the CDR3 is TGTGCCAGCAGCTTGTCTGGGGTCCTCTCCTACGAGCAGTACTTC. The chain combines TRBV5-6 with TRBJ2-7, with unresolved D. Looked up from germline, CDR1 is SGHDT and CDR2 is YYEEEE. With 1 base removed from V and 0 bases from J, the gap between germline ends came to 11 bases. CDR3 length: 15 amino acids. The variable domain in full, with the rest retrieved from reference TRBV5-6 and TRBJ2-7, is DAGVTQSPTHLIKTRGQQVTLRCSPKSGHDTVSWYQQALGQGPQFIFQYYEEEERQRGNFPDRFSGHQFPNYSSELNVNALLLGDSALYLCASSLSGVLSYEQYFGPGTRLTVT.

CDR3 region: CASSDRDRGQKETQYF. The CDR3 DNA follows: TGTGCCAGCAGTGACCGGGACAGGGGGCAGAAAGAGACCCAGTACTTC. This chain connects TRBV6-1 to TRBJ2-5; 12 bases map to TRBD1. CDR1 is MNHNS, CDR2 SASEGT, per germline. The CDR3 covers 16 residues. The ends lost 3 bases at V and 3 bases at J; junction bases unmatched: 5.

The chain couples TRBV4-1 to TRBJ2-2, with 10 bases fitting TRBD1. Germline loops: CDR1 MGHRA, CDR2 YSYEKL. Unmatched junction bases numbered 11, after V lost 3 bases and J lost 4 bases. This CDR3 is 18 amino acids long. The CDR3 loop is CASSQKPRDRGGTGELFF. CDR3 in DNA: TGCGCCAGCAGCCAGAAGCCCCGGGACAGGGGTGGCACCGGGGAGCTGTTTTTT.

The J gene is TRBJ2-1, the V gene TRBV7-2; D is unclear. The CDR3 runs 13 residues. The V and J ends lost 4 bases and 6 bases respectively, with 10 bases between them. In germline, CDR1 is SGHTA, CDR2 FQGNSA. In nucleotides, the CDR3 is TGTGCCAGCAGCTCCTTAGGCCGCAATGAGCAGTTCTTC. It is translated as CASSSLGRNEQFF.